This T cell receptor beta chain was identified during a study of cytomegalovirus exposure and HLA in healthy donors. The wider study: A prior analysis found 95 million to 140 million unique TCR beta sequences from approximately 200 million T cells. General study findings and limits: In a later analysis, HLA-associated beta chains showed higher expansion and lower generation probabilities than comparable chains.

Germline CDR1 and CDR2: SGHRS and YFSETQ. CDR3 length equals 15 residues. V shed 0 bases and J shed 0 bases, with 8 bases lying between them. The table lists this clone with many counts. Its target is unknown. In the PCR, 60 Vbeta and 13 Jbeta primers were used. The table came from immunoSEQ multiplex PCR; TCRdb's copy has only in-frame clones and leaves some out. The sample lists more than 150,000 clones, 70% to 90% occurring once. This TCR came from a man younger than 35 in good health and CMV-seropositive. J is TRBJ2-3 and V is TRBV5-1; tentative D call: TRBD1 (6 bases). The sample was PBMCs. DNA of the CDR3: TGCGCCAGCAGCTTGGGGGGGCCGAGCACAGATACGCAGTATTTT. Protein product: CASSLGGPSTDTQYF.